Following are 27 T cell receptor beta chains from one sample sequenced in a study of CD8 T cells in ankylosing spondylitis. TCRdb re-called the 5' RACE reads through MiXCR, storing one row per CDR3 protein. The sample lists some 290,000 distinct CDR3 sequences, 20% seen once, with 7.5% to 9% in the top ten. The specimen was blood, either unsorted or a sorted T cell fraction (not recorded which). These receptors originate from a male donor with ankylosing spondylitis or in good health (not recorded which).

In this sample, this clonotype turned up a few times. CDR3 loop: CASSVNLAVDYEQFF. Written as DNA, the CDR3 is TGTGCCAGCAGCGTCAATTTAGCGGTTGATTATGAGCAGTTCTTC. The chain links TRBV9 to TRBJ2-1; D is perhaps TRBD2 (6 bases). This CDR3 comprises 15 residues. V lost 2 bases and J 8 bases, leaving 17 bases between the germline ends. Germline lookup yields CDR1 SGDLS and CDR2 YYNGEE.

This CDR3 reads CASSPNEGVKNTEAFF. CDR3 DNA: TGTGCCAGCTCACCGAATGAGGGGGTGAAAAACACTGAAGCTTTCTTT. This chain uses TRBV18 with TRBJ1-1, with D possibly TRBD1 on 6 matching bases. Germline V gives CDR1 KGHSH, CDR2 LQKENI. Trimming removed 3 bases at V and 2 bases at J, with 16 bases between. The CDR3 covers 16 residues. Combining the CDR3 with reference TRBV18 and TRBJ1-1 gives the whole variable domain NAGVMQNPRHLVRRRGQEARLRCSPMKGHSHVYWYRQLPEEGLKFMVYLQKENIIDESGMPKERFSAEFPKEGPSILRIQQVVRGDSAAYFCASSPNEGVKNTEAFFGQGTRLTVV.

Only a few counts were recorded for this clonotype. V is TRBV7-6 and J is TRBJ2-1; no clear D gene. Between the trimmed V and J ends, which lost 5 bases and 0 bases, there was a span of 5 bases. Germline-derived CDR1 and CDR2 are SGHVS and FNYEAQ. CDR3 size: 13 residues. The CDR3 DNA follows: TGTGCCAGCAGCAGGGTCTCCTACAATGAGCAGTTCTTC. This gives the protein CASSRVSYNEQFF.

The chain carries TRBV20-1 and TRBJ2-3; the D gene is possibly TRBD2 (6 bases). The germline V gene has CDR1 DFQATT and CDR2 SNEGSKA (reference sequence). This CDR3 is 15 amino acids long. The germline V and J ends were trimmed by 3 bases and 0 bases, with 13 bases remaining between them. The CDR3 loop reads CSARPGSQSTDTQYF. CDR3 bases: TGCAGTGCTAGGCCCGGGAGCCAAAGCACAGATACGCAGTATTTT.

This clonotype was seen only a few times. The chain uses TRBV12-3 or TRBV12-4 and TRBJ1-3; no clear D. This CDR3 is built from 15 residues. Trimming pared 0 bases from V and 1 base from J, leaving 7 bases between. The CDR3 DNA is TGTGCCAGCAGTTTAGCCGGCTTTTCTGGAAACACCATATATTTT. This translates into CASSLAGFSGNTIYF.

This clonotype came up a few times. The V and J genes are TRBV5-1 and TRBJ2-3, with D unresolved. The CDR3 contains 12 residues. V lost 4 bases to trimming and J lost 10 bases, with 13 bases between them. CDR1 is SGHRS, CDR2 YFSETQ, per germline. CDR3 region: CASSPDTTAQYF. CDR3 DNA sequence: TGCGCCAGCAGCCCTGACACTACGGCGCAGTATTTT.

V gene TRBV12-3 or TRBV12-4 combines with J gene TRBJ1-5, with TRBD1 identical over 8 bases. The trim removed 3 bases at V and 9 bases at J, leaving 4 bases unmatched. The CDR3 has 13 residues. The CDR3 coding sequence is TGTGCCAGCAGTTTCCACGGGACAGGGCCCCAGCATTTT. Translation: CASSFHGTGPQHF.

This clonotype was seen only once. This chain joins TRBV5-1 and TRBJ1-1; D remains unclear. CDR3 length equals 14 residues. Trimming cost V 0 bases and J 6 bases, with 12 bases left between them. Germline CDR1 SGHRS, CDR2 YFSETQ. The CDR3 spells CASSLGRRFAEAFF. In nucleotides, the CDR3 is TGCGCCAGCAGCTTGGGCCGGAGGTTCGCTGAAGCTTTCTTT.

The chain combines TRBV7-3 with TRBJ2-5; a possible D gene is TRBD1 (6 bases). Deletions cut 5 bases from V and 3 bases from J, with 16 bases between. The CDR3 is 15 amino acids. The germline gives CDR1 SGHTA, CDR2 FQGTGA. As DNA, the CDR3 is TGTGCCAGCAGCCCCGCAGGGGCTCGCAAAGAGACCCAGTACTTC. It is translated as CASSPAGARKETQYF.

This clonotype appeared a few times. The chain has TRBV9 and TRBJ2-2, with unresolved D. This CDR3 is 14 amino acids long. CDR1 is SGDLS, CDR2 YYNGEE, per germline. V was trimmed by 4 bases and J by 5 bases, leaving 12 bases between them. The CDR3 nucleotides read TGTGCCAGCAGCTCCCGAGACCTGACCGGGGAGCTGTTTTTT. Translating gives CASSSRDLTGELFF.

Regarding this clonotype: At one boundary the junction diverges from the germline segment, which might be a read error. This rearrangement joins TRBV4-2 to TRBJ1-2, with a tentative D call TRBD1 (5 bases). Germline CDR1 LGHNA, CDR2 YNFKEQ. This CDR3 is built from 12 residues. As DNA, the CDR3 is TGTGCCAGCAGCAAAGACAGCGCTGGCTACACCTTC. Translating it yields CASSKDSAGYTF.

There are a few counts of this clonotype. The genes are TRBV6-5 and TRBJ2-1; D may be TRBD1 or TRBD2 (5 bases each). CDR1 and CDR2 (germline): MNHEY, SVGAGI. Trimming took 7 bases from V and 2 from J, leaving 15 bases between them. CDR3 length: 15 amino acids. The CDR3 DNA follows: TGTGCCAGCATTACCTTCGGGACGGCCTACAATGAGCAGTTCTTC. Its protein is CASITFGTAYNEQFF.

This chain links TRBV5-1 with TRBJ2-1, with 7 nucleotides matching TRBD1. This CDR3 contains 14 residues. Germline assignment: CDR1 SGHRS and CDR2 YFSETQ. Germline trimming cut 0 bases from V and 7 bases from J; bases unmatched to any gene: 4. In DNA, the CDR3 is TGCGCCAGCAGCTTGGAGAGGGGGCAAAATGAGCAGTTCTTC. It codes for CASSLERGQNEQFF.

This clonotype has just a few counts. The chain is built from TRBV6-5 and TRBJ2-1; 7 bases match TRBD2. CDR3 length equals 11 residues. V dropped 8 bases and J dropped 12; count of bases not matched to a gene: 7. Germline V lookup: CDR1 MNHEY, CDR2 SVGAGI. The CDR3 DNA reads TGTGCCAGCGGACGACAGCGGGGGCAGTTCTTC. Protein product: CASGRQRGQFF.

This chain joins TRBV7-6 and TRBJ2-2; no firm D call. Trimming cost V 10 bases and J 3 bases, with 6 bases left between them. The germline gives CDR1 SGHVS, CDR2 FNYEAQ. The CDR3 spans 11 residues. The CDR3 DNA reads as TGTGCCATCAAGGACACCGGGGAGCTGTTTTTT. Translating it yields CAIKDTGELFF.

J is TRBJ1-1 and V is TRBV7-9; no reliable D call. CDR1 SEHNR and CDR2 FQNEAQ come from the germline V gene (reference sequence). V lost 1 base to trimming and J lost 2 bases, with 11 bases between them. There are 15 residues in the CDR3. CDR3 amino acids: CASSLVNRANTEAFF. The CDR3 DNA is TGTGCCAGCAGCTTAGTAAACCGGGCCAACACTGAAGCTTTCTTT.

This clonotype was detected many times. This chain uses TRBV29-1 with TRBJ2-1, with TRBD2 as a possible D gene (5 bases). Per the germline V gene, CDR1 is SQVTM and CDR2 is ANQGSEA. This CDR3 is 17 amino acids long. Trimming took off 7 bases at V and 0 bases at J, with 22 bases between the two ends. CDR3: CSGWQKGGRSSYNEQFF. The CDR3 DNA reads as TGCAGCGGTTGGCAGAAAGGCGGGCGGAGCTCCTACAATGAGCAGTTCTTC.

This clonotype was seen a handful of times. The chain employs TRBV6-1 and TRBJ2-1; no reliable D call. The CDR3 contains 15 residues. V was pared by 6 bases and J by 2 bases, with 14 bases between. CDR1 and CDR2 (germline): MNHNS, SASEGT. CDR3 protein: CASSPAAITYNEQFF. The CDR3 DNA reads TGTGCCAGCAGCCCGGCAGCTATCACCTACAATGAGCAGTTCTTC.

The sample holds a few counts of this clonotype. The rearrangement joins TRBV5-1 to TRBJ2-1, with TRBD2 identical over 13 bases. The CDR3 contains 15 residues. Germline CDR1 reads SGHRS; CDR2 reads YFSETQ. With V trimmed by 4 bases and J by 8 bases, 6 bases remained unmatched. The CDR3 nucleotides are TGCGCCAGCAGCGGGGGACTAGCGGGAATCGATGAGCAGTTCTTC. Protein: CASSGGLAGIDEQFF.

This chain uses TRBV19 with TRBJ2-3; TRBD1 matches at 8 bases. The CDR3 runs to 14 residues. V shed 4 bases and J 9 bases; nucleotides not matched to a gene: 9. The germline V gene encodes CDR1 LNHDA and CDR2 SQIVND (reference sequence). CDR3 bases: TGTGCCAGTAGTACCTTCTCCGGACAGGGAACGCAGTATTTT. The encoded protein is CASSTFSGQGTQYF.

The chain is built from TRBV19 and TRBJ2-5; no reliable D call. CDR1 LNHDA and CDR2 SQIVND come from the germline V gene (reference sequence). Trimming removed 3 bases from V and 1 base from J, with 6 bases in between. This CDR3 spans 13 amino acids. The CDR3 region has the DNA TGTGCCAGTAGTATGGGCATCCAAGAGACCCAGTACTTC. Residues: CASSMGIQETQYF.

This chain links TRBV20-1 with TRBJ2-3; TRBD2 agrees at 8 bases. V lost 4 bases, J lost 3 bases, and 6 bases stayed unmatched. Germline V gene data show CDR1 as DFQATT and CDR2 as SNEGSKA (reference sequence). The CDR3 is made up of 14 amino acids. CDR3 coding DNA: TGCAGTGCTACACGGGAGGGCCAGACAGATACGCAGTATTTT. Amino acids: CSATREGQTDTQYF.

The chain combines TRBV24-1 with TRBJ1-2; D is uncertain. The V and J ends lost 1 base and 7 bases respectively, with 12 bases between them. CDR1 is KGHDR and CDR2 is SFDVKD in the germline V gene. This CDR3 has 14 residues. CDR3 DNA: TGTGCCACCAGTGATTTTGTGAGGGCCAGTGGCTACACCTTC. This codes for CATSDFVRASGYTF.

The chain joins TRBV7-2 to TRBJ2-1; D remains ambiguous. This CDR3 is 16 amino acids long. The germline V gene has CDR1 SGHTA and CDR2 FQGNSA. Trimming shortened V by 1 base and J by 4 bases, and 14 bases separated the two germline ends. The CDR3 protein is CASSLGGLARYNEQFF. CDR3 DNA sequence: TGTGCCAGCAGCTTAGGGGGTTTGGCTAGATACAATGAGCAGTTCTTC.

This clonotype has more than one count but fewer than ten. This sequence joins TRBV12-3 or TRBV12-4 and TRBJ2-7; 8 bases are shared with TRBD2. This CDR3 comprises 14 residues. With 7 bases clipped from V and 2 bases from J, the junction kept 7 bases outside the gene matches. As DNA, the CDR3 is TGTGCCAGCAATCCAGCGGGAGCCCCCTACGAGCAGTACGTC. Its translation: CASNPAGAPYEQYV.

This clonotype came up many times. The CDR3 region has the DNA TGCGCCAGCAGCTCCGGACTAGCGGGGGGACTGGAGAGCACAGATACGCAGTATTTT. Protein sequence: CASSSGLAGGLESTDTQYF. The chain combines TRBV5-1 with TRBJ2-3, with TRBD2 identical over 14 bases. The V gene end was trimmed by 3 bases and the J gene end by 0 bases; junction bases not matched to a gene: 9. The CDR3 is made up of 19 amino acids. Germline V lookup: CDR1 SGHRS, CDR2 YFSETQ.

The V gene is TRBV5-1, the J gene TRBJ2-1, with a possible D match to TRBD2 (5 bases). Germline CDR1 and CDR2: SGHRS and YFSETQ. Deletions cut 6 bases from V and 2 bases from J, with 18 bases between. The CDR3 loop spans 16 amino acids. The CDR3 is CASTRGSFGAYNEQFF. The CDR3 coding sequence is TGCGCCAGCACCCGGGGATCCTTTGGCGCCTACAATGAGCAGTTCTTC.